The table lists the clone carrying this T cell receptor beta chain with a few counts. CDR3 size: 12 residues. Germline V gives CDR1 MDHEN, CDR2 SYDVKM. The ends were cut back, 10 bases at V and 4 bases at J, with 13 bases in the middle. For the second PCR, which ran for about 6 to 11 cycles, a sample-barcoded 5' primer and a J-beta primer mix were used. TCRdb re-called the 5' RACE reads through MiXCR, storing one row per CDR3 protein. The repertoire includes around 790,000 distinct CDR3 sequences, under 45% of them detected once, and approximately 19% sits in the top ten. The data originate from a study of blood T cells in healthy people across ages.

This sequence was found in a man aged 55 to 70 in good health. This sequence joins TRBV28 and TRBJ1-2, with D maybe TRBD1 (6 bases). The sample taken for sequencing was blood. CDR3 sequence reads: CAIPGQFYGYTF. CDR3 coding DNA: TGTGCCATCCCCGGACAGTTCTATGGCTACACCTTC.